The T cell receptor beta chain described here comes from a study of siplizumab effects on memory and regulatory T cells. Profiling relied on immunoSEQ multiplex PCR, and the TCRdb table lists in-frame clones only, not all of them. The sample consists of 80,000 to 130,000 clones, about 90% of them appearing once. This CDR3 comprises 18 residues. CDR1 is SGHVS, CDR2 FNYEAQ, per germline. Trimming stripped 5 bases from V and 0 bases from J, with 22 bases between. J is TRBJ1-1 and V is TRBV7-6; D ambiguous. The sequence came from a human donor in good health. Some clones in this sample may be carry-over from other donors' samples. Sequenced sample: CD4+ T cells sorted from blood. The CDR3 reads CASSLTSSLRLLNTEAFF. CDR3 nucleotides: TGTGCCAGCAGCCTCACCAGCTCTCTACGCCTCTTGAACACTGAAGCTTTCTTT.